The source of this TCR beta chain is a study of human T cells and chemical hapten exposure. Time point given: pre-sensitization, week 0. Regarding treatment: therapeutic diphenylcyclopropenone sensitization with weekly scalp DPC. Only after blood had been drawn was each patch test applied. This clonotype showed up many times. Using its own MiXCR run on the RACE reads, TCRdb lists one record per CDR3 protein. The profile shows around 300,000 distinct CDR3 sequences, 5.5% of them singletons. The CDR3 spans 15 residues. In germline, CDR1 is SGHRS, CDR2 YFSETQ. The ends were cut back, 1 base at V and 7 bases at J, with 15 bases in the middle.

The chain couples TRBV5-1 to TRBJ2-1, with D possibly being TRBD2 (6 bases). This clonotype originated in a woman aged 18-29 years with alopecia areata. Some clones in this sample may be carry-over from other donors' samples. This specimen consisted of whole blood, obtained in connection with sensitization to the hapten diphenylcyclopropenone (DPC). The CDR3 DNA reads TGCGCCAGCAGCTTGTCGTGGGGGGTCAGGAATGAGCAGTTCTTC. This encodes CASSLSWGVRNEQFF.